Shown below are 8 T cell receptor beta chains from a single sample sequenced in a study of shared clonotypes between healthy human individuals. Sequencing was performed with immunoSEQ multiplex PCR; in TCRdb, only in-frame clones are kept and a portion is missing. The sample has 1.5 million to 1.9 million clones; 98% are singletons. What was sequenced was naive CD4+ T cells sorted from blood. Subset denoted: CD45RA+ positively selected. All receptors derive from a young man in good health.

This chain connects TRBV25-1 to TRBJ1-1, with 12 positions matching TRBD1. The junction had 6 bases not matched to a gene; V was cut back by 6 bases and J by 4 bases. Looked up from germline, CDR1 is MGHDK and CDR2 is SYGVNS. The CDR3 length is 15 residues. The CDR3 DNA is TGTGCCAGCAGGGCCGGGACAGGGGGCGGCACTGAAGCTTTCTTT. This translates into CASRAGTGGGTEAFF. The variable domain in full, completed from reference TRBV25-1 and TRBJ1-1, reads EADIYQTPRYLVIGTGKKITLECSQTMGHDKMYWYQQDPGMELHLIHYSYGVNSTEKGDLSSESTVSRIRTEHFPLTLESARPSHTSQYLCASRAGTGGGTEAFFGQGTRLTVV.

This chain uses TRBV29-1 with TRBJ1-1; TRBD1 matches at 7 bases. CDR3 length: 13 amino acids. The ends lost 6 bases at V and 1 base at J; junction bases unmatched: 5. In germline, CDR1 is SQVTM, CDR2 ANQGSEA. The CDR3 DNA sequence: TGCAGCGTGGAACAGGGGCAGAACACTGAAGCTTTCTTT. This gives the protein CSVEQGQNTEAFF. The whole variable domain, filled in from reference TRBV29-1 and TRBJ1-1, reads SAVISQKPSRDICQRGTSLTIQCQVDSQVTMMFWYRQQPGQSLTLIATANQGSEATYESGFVIDKFPISRPNLTFSTLTVSNMSPEDSSIYLCSVEQGQNTEAFFGQGTRLTVV.

The gene calls are TRBV4-2 and TRBJ2-1; D is unclear. Trimming pared 0 bases from V and 10 bases from J, leaving 10 bases between. There are 13 residues in the CDR3. The germline gives CDR1 LGHNA, CDR2 YNFKEQ. The CDR3: CASSQDLTAEQFF. As DNA, the CDR3 is TGTGCCAGCAGCCAAGATCTCACCGCCGAGCAGTTCTTC.

The chain joins TRBV5-1 to TRBJ1-5; possible D gene TRBD1, 5 bases. Trimming stripped 3 bases from V and 1 base from J, with 11 bases between. The germline CDR1 and CDR2 sequences are SGHRS and YFSETQ. This CDR3 region has 15 residues. The DNA for the CDR3 is TGCGCCAGCAGCTGGGACGGTTTAAGCAATCAGCCCCAGCATTTT. It specifies CASSWDGLSNQPQHF.

The chain joins TRBV27 to TRBJ2-2; D gene uncertain. The germline V and J ends were trimmed by 1 base and 4 bases, with 1 base remaining between them. There are 12 residues in the CDR3. The V gene's germline CDR1 is MNHEY and CDR2 SMNVEV (reference sequence). This CDR3 is CASSLFTGELFF. In DNA, the CDR3 is TGTGCCAGCAGTTTATTCACCGGGGAGCTGTTTTTT.

The CDR3 sequence is CASSSIENEQFF. In DNA, the CDR3 is TGTGCCAGCAGTTCGATAGAGAATGAGCAGTTCTTC. This chain joins TRBV28 and TRBJ2-1; D remains unclear. V lost 4 bases to trimming and J lost 7 bases, with 8 bases between them. The germline V gene encodes CDR1 MDHEN and CDR2 SYDVKM. This CDR3 has 12 residues.

V usage is TRBV6-6 and J usage is TRBJ2-3; no clear D gene. This CDR3 region has 16 residues. Germline loops: CDR1 MNHNY, CDR2 SVGAGI (reference sequence). V lost 6 bases to trimming and J lost 2 bases, with 18 bases between them. Here the CDR3 reads CASSYQMWHTTDTQYF. The CDR3 DNA reads as TGTGCCAGCAGCTACCAAATGTGGCATACCACAGATACGCAGTATTTT.

Turning to this clone: This specimen includes other DNA sequences encoding the same CDR3. The chain links TRBV27 to TRBJ2-1; D is unresolved. The V gene's germline CDR1 is MNHEY and CDR2 SMNVEV (reference sequence). The CDR3 has 13 amino acids. V gave up 7 bases and J gave up 0 bases, with 7 bases separating them. CDR3 loop: CASKLSSYNEQFF. The CDR3, as DNA: TGTGCCAGCAAGTTAAGCTCCTACAATGAGCAGTTCTTC.